This T cell receptor beta chain was profiled in a study of blood T cell repertoires in COVID-19. Study-wide background: Donors in the United States, Italy and Spain gave samples during acute or convalescent COVID-19. Sources were T cells, B-cell-depleted T cells, or PBMCs; the material itself was cDNA or gDNA.

Original processing notes: Estimation of nucleated cell counts relied on the amplification of reference gene primers. The repertoire was sequenced with immunoSEQ multiplex PCR; TCRdb's copy has only in-frame clones and lacks some. V and J calls and clone size are copied from that table; D and trimming were computed from the DNA. The table records about 240,000 clones, about 82% of them present only once. The source material was peripheral blood. The sequence was obtained from an older man with acute or convalescent COVID-19.

As DNA, the CDR3 is TGCGCCAGCAGCCAAACAGGGTTGCACACTGAAGCTTTCTTT. Its protein is CASSQTGLHTEAFF. The chain links TRBV4-3 to TRBJ1-1, with D possibly being TRBD1 (6 bases). CDR1 is LGHNA, CDR2 YSLEER, per germline. The V and J ends lost 2 bases and 3 bases respectively, with 10 bases between them. This CDR3 comprises 14 residues.